Shown below are 24 T cell receptor beta chains from a single sample sequenced in a study of chemoradiotherapy in HPV16-positive cancers. Sequencing used immunoSEQ multiplex PCR; TCRdb keeps in-frame clones, though not all of them. The data hold over 5,000 clones, with roughly 78% observed a single time. Sampling was carried out from a patient who underwent chemoradiotherapy. The source of these receptors is a human donor with HPV-associated anogenital cancer.

The V gene is TRBV6-1, the J gene TRBJ2-7; D call uncertain. CDR3 length: 14 residues. Trimming removed 0 bases from V and 3 bases from J, with 9 bases in between. Germline V gene sequence: CDR1 MNHNS, CDR2 SASEGT. In DNA form, the CDR3 reads TGTGCCAGCAGTGAAGCCCGAGTGGGCTACGAGCAGTACTTC. Protein product: CASSEARVGYEQYF.

The gene calls are TRBV7-2 and TRBJ2-7; TRBD2 aligns across 11 bases. Trimming removed 3 bases from V and 7 bases from J; junction bases left unmatched: 11. The V gene's germline CDR1 is SGHTA and CDR2 FQGNSA. This CDR3 region has 16 residues. The CDR3 region is CASSFVAGGMGDEQYF. CDR3 nucleotide sequence: TGTGCCAGCAGCTTCGTAGCGGGGGGGATGGGAGATGAGCAGTACTTC.

The chain has TRBV7-9 and TRBJ2-3, with D possibly called TRBD1 or TRBD2 (5 bases each). From germline, CDR1 is SEHNR and CDR2 FQNEAQ (reference sequence). The CDR3 consists of 15 residues. The V gene lost 0 bases and the J gene lost 2 bases, with 9 bases spanning the gap. CDR3 coding DNA: TGTGCCAGCAGCTTAGCGAGGGGCCACACAGATACGCAGTATTTT. Amino acids: CASSLARGHTDTQYF.

This clone was counted once. The rearrangement links TRBV6-1 to TRBJ2-6; D is unresolved. CDR1 and CDR2 (germline): MNHNS, SASEGT. V was cut by 3 bases and J by 2 bases, with 11 bases left in between. This CDR3 has 16 amino acids. In DNA form, the CDR3 reads TGTGCCAGCAGTGACCCGGCCGAGACTGGGGCCAACGTCCTGACTTTC. This sequence encodes CASSDPAETGANVLTF.

The V gene is TRBV5-1, the J gene TRBJ1-2, with TRBD1 identical over 8 bases. The CDR3 has 14 amino acids. Trimming cost V 4 bases and J 1 base; bases outside gene matches: 3. Germline assignment: CDR1 SGHRS and CDR2 YFSETQ. Here the CDR3 DNA reads TGCGCCAGCAGCGCGACAGGGGTTAACTATGGCTACACCTTC. It codes for CASSATGVNYGYTF.

This chain connects TRBV14 to TRBJ1-2; a possible D gene is TRBD1 (5 bases). Germline V lookup: CDR1 SGHDN, CDR2 FVKESK. The CDR3 is made up of 14 amino acids. Trimming took off 1 base at V and 7 bases at J, with 13 bases between the two ends. The CDR3, as DNA: TGTGCCAGCAGCCAAGGATCCGCGGGGGGTGGCTACACCTTC. Its translation is CASSQGSAGGGYTF.

The chain is built from TRBV6-1 and TRBJ1-2; D call uncertain. Germline V gives CDR1 MNHNS, CDR2 SASEGT. This CDR3 spans 14 amino acids. Trimming took off 3 bases at V and 7 bases at J, with 15 bases between the two ends. The CDR3 DNA sequence: TGTGCCAGCAGTGACTGGGGAAAAGGAGGTGGCTACACCTTC. The encoded protein is CASSDWGKGGGYTF.

The chain recombines TRBV4-2 with TRBJ2-7, with D unclear. Trimming took off 0 bases at V and 5 bases at J, with 20 bases between the two ends. CDR1 is LGHNA, CDR2 YNFKEQ, per germline. This CDR3 is 17 amino acids long. The CDR3 loop reads CASSQDLRLGTFDEQYF. The DNA for the CDR3 is TGTGCCAGCAGCCAAGATCTAAGACTTGGCACGTTCGACGAGCAGTACTTC.

The gene calls are TRBV6-1 and TRBJ1-5; 7 bases match TRBD1. V lost 4 bases and J lost 9; bases outside the gene matches: 12. Per germline, CDR1 MNHNS and CDR2 SASEGT. CDR3 size: 15 residues. CDR3 protein: CASSGGGQRSPPQHF. The CDR3 DNA reads as TGTGCCAGCAGTGGGGGGGGACAGAGGAGTCCGCCCCAGCATTTT.

V gene TRBV5-8 combines with J gene TRBJ2-2; D gene ambiguous. The CDR3 length is 14 residues. Germline V gene sequence: CDR1 SGHTS, CDR2 YDEGEE. V gave up 5 bases and J gave up 3 bases, with 11 bases separating them. CDR3 sequence: CASRRGRDTGELFF. The CDR3 nucleotides read TGTGCCAGCAGGCGTGGACGGGACACCGGGGAGCTGTTTTTT.

This clone was seen only a few times. The V call is TRBV4-3, the J call TRBJ1-1; no firm D call. The CDR3 covers 15 residues. The V and J ends lost 0 bases and 1 base respectively, with 9 bases between them. CDR1 and CDR2 (germline): LGHNA, YSLEER. The DNA of the CDR3 is TGCGCCAGCAGCCAAGATGCCAGGAGGAACACTGAAGCTTTCTTT. Protein sequence: CASSQDARRNTEAFF.

The J gene is TRBJ2-7, the V gene TRBV19; the D gene could be TRBD1 or TRBD2 (6 bases each). Trimming took off 1 base at V and 2 bases at J, with 12 bases between the two ends. Germline values: CDR1 LNHDA, CDR2 SQIVND (reference sequence). The CDR3 contains 15 residues. CDR3 DNA: TGTGCCAGTAGTATAGGAACAGGGAGGACCTACGAGCAGTACTTC. As protein: CASSIGTGRTYEQYF.

J is TRBJ1-1 and V is TRBV2; D call uncertain. CDR1 and CDR2 from the germline V gene are SNHLY and FYNNEI. V was shortened by 7 bases and J by 1 base, with 10 bases between the two germline ends. This CDR3 region has 13 residues. Written as DNA, the CDR3 is TGTGCCAGCACCAAATCGGAGAACACTGAAGCTTTCTTT. It translates to CASTKSENTEAFF.

This clone was observed once. The chain employs TRBV6-5 and TRBJ1-1; D unresolved. CDR1 is MNHEY, CDR2 SVGAGI, per germline. CDR3 length: 13 residues. V was pared by 6 bases and J by 8 bases, with 16 bases between. This CDR3 reads CASSRSRQAEAFF. CDR3 coding DNA: TGTGCCAGCAGCCGCTCAAGGCAGGCGGAAGCTTTCTTT.

V and J are TRBV7-9 and TRBJ2-5, with no clear D. Trimming removed 3 bases from V and 3 bases from J, with 8 bases in between. Looked up from germline, CDR1 is SEHNR and CDR2 is FQNEAQ (reference sequence). CDR3 length: 13 amino acids. This CDR3 reads CASSFAGEETQYF. The DNA of the CDR3 is TGTGCCAGCAGCTTCGCAGGAGAAGAGACCCAGTACTTC.

The chain uses TRBV5-8 and TRBJ2-3, with 7 bases fitting TRBD2. Germline V lookup: CDR1 SGHTS, CDR2 YDEGEE. V trimming: 1 base; J trimming: 4 bases; junction bases outside the gene matches: 9. The CDR3 spans 16 residues. The CDR3 reads CASSLFRGGGADTQYF. The CDR3 DNA sequence: TGTGCCAGCAGCTTGTTTCGCGGGGGAGGCGCAGATACGCAGTATTTT.

This clone showed up just a few times. This chain links TRBV28 with TRBJ1-2; D unresolved. Trimming pared 8 bases from V and 4 bases from J, leaving 2 bases between. The CDR3 extends over 9 amino acids. Germline V gene sequence: CDR1 MDHEN, CDR2 SYDVKM. The CDR3 here is CASVYGYTF. In DNA form, the CDR3 reads TGTGCCAGCGTCTATGGCTACACCTTC.

This chain connects TRBV29-1 to TRBJ2-4; D is possibly TRBD1 or TRBD2 (6 bases each). Germline-derived CDR1 and CDR2 are SQVTM and ANQGSEA. With 5 bases removed from V and 8 bases from J, the gap between germline ends came to 13 bases. The length of the CDR3 is 12 residues. The CDR3, as DNA: TGCAGCGTTCGGGGGCCCGGTGACATTCAGTACTTC. Translated, it gives CSVRGPGDIQYF.

The rearrangement uses TRBV14 and TRBJ2-5; 8 bases agree with TRBD1. CDR3 length: 16 amino acids. CDR1 and CDR2 from the germline V gene are SGHDN and FVKESK. The ends lost 4 bases at V and 1 base at J; junction bases unmatched: 8. CDR3 amino acids: CASSRSLGQVQETQYF. Here the CDR3 DNA reads TGTGCCAGCAGCCGCTCCCTGGGACAGGTCCAAGAGACCCAGTACTTC.

V gene TRBV19 combines with J gene TRBJ1-1; D is possibly TRBD1 (5 bases). The V and J ends lost 0 bases and 0 bases respectively, with 11 bases between them. This CDR3 region has 16 residues. Germline V gene data show CDR1 as LNHDA and CDR2 as SQIVND (reference sequence). The CDR3 loop is CASSIDGAVMNTEAFF. The CDR3 bases are TGTGCCAGTAGTATAGATGGGGCAGTTATGAACACTGAAGCTTTCTTT.

The chain couples TRBV13 to TRBJ2-7; TRBD2 matches 7 bases. The germline V gene encodes CDR1 PRHDT and CDR2 FYEKMQ (reference sequence). This CDR3 has 15 residues. Trimming cost V 5 bases and J 0 bases; bases outside gene matches: 7. The CDR3 sequence: CASSPGAGRSYEQYF. CDR3 in DNA: TGTGCCAGCAGCCCGGGAGCGGGACGCTCCTACGAGCAGTACTTC.

CDR3 residues: CASSLGWEDFVTEAFF. CDR3 coding DNA: TGTGCCAGCAGTTTAGGTTGGGAGGATTTCGTAACTGAAGCTTTCTTT. The chain has TRBV6-5 and TRBJ1-1, with D unclear. The V and J ends lost 4 bases and 5 bases respectively, with 20 bases between them. CDR3 length: 16 residues. Per germline, CDR1 MNHEY and CDR2 SVGAGI.

The rearrangement links TRBV6-4 to TRBJ2-2, with no clear D. CDR1 is MRHNA, CDR2 SNTAGT, per germline. V lost 0 bases and J 0 bases, leaving 2 bases between the germline ends. The length of the CDR3 is 14 residues. The CDR3 here is CASSDSTNTGELFF. For the CDR3, the DNA is TGTGCCAGCAGTGACTCGACGAACACCGGGGAGCTGTTTTTT.

The chain has TRBV6-5 and TRBJ2-5; D is unclear. The DNA end is a closer match to TRBJ2-7, so the J assignment may be wrong. The CDR3 runs to 15 residues. Germline CDR1 is MNHEY and CDR2 is SVGAGI. This chain's CDR3 is CASSYSREPNYEQYF. CDR3 nucleotide sequence: TGTGCCAGCAGTTACTCGCGCGAACCCAATTACGAGCAGTACTTC.